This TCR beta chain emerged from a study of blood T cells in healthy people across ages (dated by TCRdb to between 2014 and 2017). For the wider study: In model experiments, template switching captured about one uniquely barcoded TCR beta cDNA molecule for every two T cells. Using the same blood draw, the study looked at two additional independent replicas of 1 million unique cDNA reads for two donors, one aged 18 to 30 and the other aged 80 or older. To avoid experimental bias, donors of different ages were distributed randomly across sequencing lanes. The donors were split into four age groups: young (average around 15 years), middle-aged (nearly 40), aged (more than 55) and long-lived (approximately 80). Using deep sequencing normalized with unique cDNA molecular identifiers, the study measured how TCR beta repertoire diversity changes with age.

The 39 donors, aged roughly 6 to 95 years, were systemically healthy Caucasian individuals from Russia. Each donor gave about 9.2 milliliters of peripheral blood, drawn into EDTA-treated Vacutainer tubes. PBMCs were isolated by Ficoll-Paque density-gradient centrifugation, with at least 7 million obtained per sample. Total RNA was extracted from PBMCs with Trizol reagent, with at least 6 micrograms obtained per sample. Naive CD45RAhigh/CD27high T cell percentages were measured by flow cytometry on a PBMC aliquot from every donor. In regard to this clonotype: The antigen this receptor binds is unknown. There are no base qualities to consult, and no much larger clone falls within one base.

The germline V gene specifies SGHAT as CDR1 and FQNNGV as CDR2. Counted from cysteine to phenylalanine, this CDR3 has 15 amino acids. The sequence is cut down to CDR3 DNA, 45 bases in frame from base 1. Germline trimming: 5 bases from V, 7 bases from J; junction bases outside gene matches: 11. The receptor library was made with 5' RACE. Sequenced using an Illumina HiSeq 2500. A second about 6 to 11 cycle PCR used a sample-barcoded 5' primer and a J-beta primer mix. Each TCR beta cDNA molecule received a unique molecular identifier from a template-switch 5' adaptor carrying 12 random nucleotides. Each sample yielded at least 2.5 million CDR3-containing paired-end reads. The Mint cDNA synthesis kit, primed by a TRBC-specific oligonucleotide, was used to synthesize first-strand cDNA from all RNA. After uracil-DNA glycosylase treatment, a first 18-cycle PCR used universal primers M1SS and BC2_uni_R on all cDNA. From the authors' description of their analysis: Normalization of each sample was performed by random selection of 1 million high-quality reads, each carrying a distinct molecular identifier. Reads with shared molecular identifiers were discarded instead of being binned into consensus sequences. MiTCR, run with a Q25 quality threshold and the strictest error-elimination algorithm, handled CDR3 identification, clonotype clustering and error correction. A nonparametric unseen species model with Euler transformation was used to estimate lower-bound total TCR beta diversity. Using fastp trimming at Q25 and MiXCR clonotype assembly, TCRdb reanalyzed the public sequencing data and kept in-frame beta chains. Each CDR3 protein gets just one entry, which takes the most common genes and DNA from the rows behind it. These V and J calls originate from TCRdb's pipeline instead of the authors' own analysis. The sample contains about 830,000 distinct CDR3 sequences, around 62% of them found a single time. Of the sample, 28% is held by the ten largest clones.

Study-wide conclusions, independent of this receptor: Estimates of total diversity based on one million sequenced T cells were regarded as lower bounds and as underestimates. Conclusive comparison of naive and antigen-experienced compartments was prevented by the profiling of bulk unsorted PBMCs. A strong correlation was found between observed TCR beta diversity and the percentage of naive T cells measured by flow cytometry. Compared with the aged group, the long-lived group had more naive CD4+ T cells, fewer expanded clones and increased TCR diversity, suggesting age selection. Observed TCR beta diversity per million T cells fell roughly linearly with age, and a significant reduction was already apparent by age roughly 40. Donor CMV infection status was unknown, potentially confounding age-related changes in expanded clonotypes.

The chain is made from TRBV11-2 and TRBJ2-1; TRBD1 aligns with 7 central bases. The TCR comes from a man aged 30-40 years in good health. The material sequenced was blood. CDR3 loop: CASSARAGTVNEQFF. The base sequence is TGTGCCAGCAGCGCCCGGGCTGGGACAGTAAATGAGCAGTTCTTC.